This record covers a single T cell receptor (beta chain). Ten or more counts support this clonotype. Its antigen target is currently unknown. There are no base qualities to consult, and no much larger clone falls within one base. The data were produced on an Illumina HiSeq 2500. TCR beta libraries were prepared by quantitative 5'-RACE with molecular barcodes. As for the original processing: To identify disease-linked TCR variants, a new computational method was used, one built on a probabilistic model of VDJ rearrangement. TCRdb reworked the public reads: Q25 trimming with fastp, MiXCR clone assembly, productive beta chains retained. Identical CDR3 proteins give one entry, which carries the most common genes and DNA. The V and J calls come from TCRdb's annotation, not from the publication. Present in this sample are about 240,000 distinct CDR3 sequences, 8.6% of which were seen just once. Clones ranked in the top ten supply under 7.5% of the sample.

These data come from a study of CD8 T cells in ankylosing spondylitis (dated 2017 in TCRdb). With regard to the full study: T cell receptor beta repertoires were profiled in healthy donors and ankylosing spondylitis patients so that disease-linked TCR variants could be found. The full study cohort comprised about 25 ankylosing spondylitis patients and 85 to 120 healthy donors. Peripheral blood was sampled, and synovial fluid was additionally collected from ankylosing spondylitis patients.

CDR1 and CDR2, looked up from the germline V gene, are SNHLY and FYNNEI. From cysteine to phenylalanine, the CDR3 is 13 amino acids long. Only CDR3 DNA remains: 39 bases, in frame from the first base. V is pared back by 4 bases and J by 5 bases, with 6 bases lying between the germline termini. Results the study describes overall, beyond this receptor: Some of the motif variants had been reported before in the synovial fluid and blood of reactive arthritis patients, a finding that suggests common disease-initiation mechanisms. The disease-linked clones had a CD8+ phenotype and were found at relatively low frequencies in peripheral blood. A TCR beta motif of fewer than 10 highly homologous amino acid variants appeared characteristic of blood from ankylosing spondylitis patients. Significant enrichment of the disease-linked clones was reported in matched synovial fluid samples from ankylosing spondylitis patients.

The source material was blood, either unsorted or a sorted T cell fraction (not recorded which). This TCR was recovered from a male donor with ankylosing spondylitis or in good health (not recorded which). The chain employs TRBV2 and TRBJ1-6; the D gene remains uncertain. The DNA is TGTGCCAGCAGTGGCAGCAATAATTCACCCCTCCACTTT. This encodes CASSGSNNSPLHF. The full variable domain, completed from the reference TRBV2 and TRBJ1-6 proteins outside the CDR3, reads EPEVTQTPSHQVTQMGQEVILRCVPISNHLYFYWYRQILGQKVEFLVSFYNNEISEKSEIFDDQFSVERPDGSNFTLKIRSTKLEDSAMYFCASSGSNNSPLHFGNGTRLTVT.